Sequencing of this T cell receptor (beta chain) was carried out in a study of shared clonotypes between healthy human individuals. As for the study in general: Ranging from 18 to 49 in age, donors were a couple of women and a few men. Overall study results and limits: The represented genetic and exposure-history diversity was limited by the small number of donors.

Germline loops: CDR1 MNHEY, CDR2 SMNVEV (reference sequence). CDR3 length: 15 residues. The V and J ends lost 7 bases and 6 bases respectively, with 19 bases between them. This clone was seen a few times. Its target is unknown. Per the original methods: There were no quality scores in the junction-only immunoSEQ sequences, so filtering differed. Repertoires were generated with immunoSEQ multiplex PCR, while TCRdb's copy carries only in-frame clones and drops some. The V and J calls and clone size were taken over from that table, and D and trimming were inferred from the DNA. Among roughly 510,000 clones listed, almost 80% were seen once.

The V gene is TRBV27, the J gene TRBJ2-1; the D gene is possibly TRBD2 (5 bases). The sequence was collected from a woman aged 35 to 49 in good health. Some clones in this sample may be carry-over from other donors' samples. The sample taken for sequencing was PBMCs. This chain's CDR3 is CASTSRALARNEQFF. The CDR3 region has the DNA TGTGCCAGCACCTCAAGGGCCCTAGCTCGCAATGAGCAGTTCTTC.